The 11 T cell receptor beta chains below all came from one sample that was sequenced in a study of T cells in Graves' hyperthyroidism and ophthalmopathy. Amplification of TCR beta CDR3 regions used RNA as the template. First-round RT-PCR with HTBI primers amplified the TCR CDR3 region. One entry per CDR3 protein, called by TCRdb with MiXCR from the multiplex PCR reads. The repertoire holds approximately 400,000 distinct CDR3 sequences, with 11% to 15% as singletons. The sample was blood. These receptors originate from a man aged 45-65 years with Graves' ophthalmopathy.

This clonotype was picked up a small number of times. The V gene is TRBV18, the J gene TRBJ1-1; 9 nucleotides agree with TRBD1. The germline V gene has CDR1 KGHSH and CDR2 LQKENI. The CDR3 runs 17 residues. Losses at the gene ends were 2 bases for V and 5 bases for J; bases not matched to a gene: 12. The DNA for the CDR3 is TGTGCCAGCTCACCAGGCGGGACAGGGACCCGGGGTACTGAAGCTTTCTTT. It encodes CASSPGGTGTRGTEAFF.

This clonotype was seen ten or more times. The rearrangement uses TRBV7-2 and TRBJ2-5, with D possibly being TRBD2 (6 bases). The CDR3 runs to 16 residues. Germline CDR1 reads SGHTA; CDR2 reads FQGNSA. V was shortened by 5 bases and J by 6 bases, with 22 bases between the two germline ends. The CDR3 nucleotides are TGTGCCAGCAGCACCCACGAGCGGGCCGGGGGAAAGACCCAGTACTTC. Translating it yields CASSTHERAGGKTQYF.

This clonotype has a count of ten or more. The genes are TRBV28 and TRBJ2-5; 8 bases fit TRBD2. Germline CDR1 MDHEN, CDR2 SYDVKM. With V trimmed by 5 bases and J by 7 bases, 12 bases remained unmatched. The CDR3 spans 15 residues. The CDR3 DNA reads TGTGCCAGCAGTAAAAAGCGGGAGTCCGCCTGGACCCAGTACTTC. This translates into CASSKKRESAWTQYF.

This chain uses TRBV7-9 with TRBJ2-3; D gene uncertain. The CDR3 is 15 amino acids. The V and J ends lost 3 bases and 0 bases respectively, with 10 bases between them. Germline V gene data show CDR1 as SEHNR and CDR2 as FQNEAQ (reference sequence). CDR3: CASSLRLPSTDTQYF. In DNA form, the CDR3 reads TGTGCCAGCAGCTTGAGGTTACCTAGCACAGATACGCAGTATTTT.

This clonotype was counted between two and nine times. The rearrangement uses TRBV29-1 and TRBJ2-7; 7 bases line up with TRBD2. The CDR3 contains 13 residues. With 6 bases clipped from V and 6 bases from J, the junction kept 11 bases outside the gene matches. Germline loops: CDR1 SQVTM, CDR2 ANQGSEA. CDR3 loop: CSVTGGGGIEQYF. As DNA, the CDR3 is TGCAGCGTAACGGGAGGTGGTGGGATCGAGCAGTACTTC.

In its sample, this clonotype was seen many times. This rearrangement joins TRBV28 to TRBJ2-7; tentative D call: TRBD1 (6 bases). Deletions cut 6 bases from V and 1 base from J, with 16 bases between. The CDR3 contains 15 residues. The germline gives CDR1 MDHEN, CDR2 SYDVKM. CDR3 in amino acids: CASRQNGQSSYEQYF. The CDR3 DNA sequence: TGTGCCAGCAGACAAAACGGACAGTCTTCCTACGAGCAGTACTTC.

This clonotype was counted at least ten times. The V and J genes are TRBV2 and TRBJ2-1; 11 positions agree with TRBD1. J lost 7 bases, V lost 1 base, and 3 bases had no gene match. The CDR3 spans 15 residues. CDR1 SNHLY and CDR2 FYNNEI come from the germline V gene. Written as DNA, the CDR3 is TGTGCCAGCAGTGAAGGGACAGGGGGCTTAAATGAGCAGTTCTTC. Its translation is CASSEGTGGLNEQFF.

This clonotype was counted at least ten times. The chain carries TRBV20-1 and TRBJ1-1; no clear D gene. CDR3 length: 14 amino acids. The germline gives CDR1 DFQATT, CDR2 SNEGSKA (reference sequence). V lost 0 bases and J 2 bases, leaving 10 bases between the germline ends. This chain's CDR3 is CSARDPQINTEAFF. Written as DNA, the CDR3 is TGCAGTGCTAGAGATCCGCAGATCAACACTGAAGCTTTCTTT.

V and J are TRBV19 and TRBJ2-5; 9 bases align to TRBD2. This CDR3 has 14 residues. V trimming: 2 bases; J trimming: 4 bases; junction bases outside the gene matches: 2. CDR1 and CDR2 from the germline V gene are LNHDA and SQIVND (reference sequence). CDR3 protein: CASSIRREGETQYF. CDR3 nucleotide sequence: TGTGCCAGTAGTATACGGCGGGAGGGAGAGACCCAGTACTTC.

Concerning this clonotype itself: This clone may be a read error of a much larger clone one base away. This chain uses TRBV11-1 with TRBJ2-7, with 14 bases identical to TRBD2. This CDR3 is 16 amino acids long. V lost 3 bases, J lost 2 bases, and 3 bases stayed unmatched. Germline loops: CDR1 SGHAT, CDR2 FQDESV (reference sequence). The CDR3 loop is CASSFTGLAGAYEQYF. DNA of the CDR3: TGTGCCAGCAGCTTTACGGGACTAGCGGGAGCCTACGAGCAGTACTTC.

This clonotype was picked up many times. The V and J genes are TRBV20-1 and TRBJ2-1; 9 nucleotides line up with TRBD2. V lost 1 base to trimming and J lost 9 bases; unmatched junction nucleotides: 10. The germline CDR1 and CDR2 sequences are DFQATT and SNEGSKA (reference sequence). The CDR3 runs to 15 residues. CDR3 DNA: TGCAGTGCTAGAGTCCCGGGACTAGCAACGGCTGAGCAGTTCTTC. Residues: CSARVPGLATAEQFF.